This TCR beta chain stems from a study of blood T cell repertoires in COVID-19. Libraries were prepared by immunoSEQ multiplex PCR; TCRdb keeps only in-frame clonotypes and omits some of them. Among 60,000 to 70,000 clones listed, 70% to 90% were seen once. The CDR3 length is 16 residues. CDR1 and CDR2 (germline): GTSNPN, SVGIG (reference sequence). V shed 2 bases, J shed 9 bases, and the junction held 13 bases outside the gene matches. This chain joins TRBV30 and TRBJ2-1; 10 bases align to TRBD2. This clonotype was sampled from a woman aged 55-69 years with acute or convalescent COVID-19. Input material: peripheral blood. CDR3 DNA: TGTGCCTGGAGTCCCATTGTGAGCGGGAGGGCTTTTGAGCAGTTCTTC. Translation gives CAWSPIVSGRAFEQFF. Combining the CDR3 with reference TRBV30 and TRBJ2-1 gives the whole variable domain SQTIHQWPATLVQPVGSPLSLECTVEGTSNPNLYWYRQAAGRGLQLLFYSVGIGQISSEVPQNLSASRPQDRQFILSSKKLLLSDSGFYLCAWSPIVSGRAFEQFFGPGTRLTVL.